This T cell receptor beta chain was captured by sequencing in a study of T cell changes during pregnancy in multiple sclerosis. The V end lost 0 bases, the J end lost 7 bases, and 9 bases lay between the germline ends. This CDR3 has 12 residues. CDR1 is GTSNPN and CDR2 is SVGIG in the germline V gene (reference sequence). This clone qualifies as medium-sized. Produced via immunoSEQ multiplex PCR; TCRdb's table is partial and in-frame only. The sample lists approximately 70,000 clones, roughly 90% occurring once. This TCR was recovered from a female donor with multiple sclerosis, enrolled in a pregnancy study. Sequenced here: peripheral blood, sampled in the second trimester of pregnancy. The chain employs TRBV30 and TRBJ1-2; D not certain. The CDR3 region has the DNA TGTGCCTGGAGTGTAGTTGAGGGTGGCTACACCTTC. Translating it yields CAWSVVEGGYTF.